A selection of T cell receptor beta chains follows, all from one sample in a study of PD-1 blockade in classical Hodgkin lymphoma. Sequencing was performed with immunoSEQ multiplex PCR; in TCRdb, only in-frame clones are kept and a portion is missing. The sample yields 100,000 or so clones, around nine tenths seen once. The input for sequencing was peripheral blood mononuclear cells (PBMCs), taken before the fourth cycle of nivolumab. Source of these receptors: a human donor with classical Hodgkin lymphoma. Both conserved end residues are part of each CDR3. The D gene is left open where the match is weak. Size is stated for part of the rows, as once, few or many counts, or as a class when the clone is expanded.

clone size: -
V gene: TRBV7-2
D gene: TRBD1
J gene: TRBJ2-7
CDR3 DNA: TGTGCCAGCAGCTTCCGGGACAGGGTGTACGAGCAGTACTTC
CDR3 protein: CASSFRDRVYEQYF

clone size: -
V gene: TRBV19
D gene: TRBD2
J gene: TRBJ2-1
CDR3 DNA: TGTGCCAGTATGAGTGGACTAGCGGGTCTCAATGAGCAGTTCTTC
CDR3 protein: CASMSGLAGLNEQFF

clone size: -
V gene: TRBV5-1
D gene: TRBD2
J gene: TRBJ2-3
CDR3 DNA: TGCGCCAGCAGCCCGGGACAGCGGCTAGCGGGAAGCACAGATACGCAGTATTTT
CDR3 protein: CASSPGQRLAGSTDTQYF

clone size: -
V gene: TRBV7-9
D gene: TRBD1
J gene: TRBJ1-1
CDR3 DNA: TGTGCCAGCAGCTCACACCGGACAGGGAGGTTCACTGAAGCTTTCTTT
CDR3 protein: CASSSHRTGRFTEAFF

clone size: -
V gene: TRBV2
D gene: -
J gene: TRBJ2-7
CDR3 DNA: TGTGCCAGCAGTTCCGGCTCCTACGAGCAGTACTTC
CDR3 protein: CASSSGSYEQYF

clone size: -
V gene: TRBV19
D gene: -
J gene: TRBJ1-1
CDR3 DNA: TGTGCCAGTAGTATGTTGGGGGAGACCACTGAAGCTTTCTTT
CDR3 protein: CASSMLGETTEAFF

clone size: -
V gene: TRBV6-5
D gene: -
J gene: TRBJ1-3
CDR3 DNA: TGTGCCAGCAGTTACGAGCGGGGCTCTGGAAACACCATATATTTT
CDR3 protein: CASSYERGSGNTIYF

clone size: -
V gene: TRBV19
D gene: -
J gene: TRBJ1-1
CDR3 DNA: TGTGCCAGTAGTATTACCAGTGATGAAGCTTTCTTT
CDR3 protein: CASSITSDEAFF

clone size: -
V gene: TRBV7-9
D gene: TRBD2
J gene: TRBJ2-1
CDR3 DNA: TGTGCCAGCAGAGGGAGGGAATCCTACAATGAGCAGTTCTTC
CDR3 protein: CASRGRESYNEQFF

clone size: -
V gene: TRBV5-1
D gene: -
J gene: TRBJ2-2
CDR3 DNA: TGCGCCAGCAGCGGACGAACGGCGAACACCGGGGAGCTGTTTTTT
CDR3 protein: CASSGRTANTGELFF

clone size: -
V gene: TRBV5-6
D gene: -
J gene: TRBJ1-1
CDR3 DNA: TGTGCCAGCAGCTTGAAGGGGGGCACTGAAGCTTTCTTT
CDR3 protein: CASSLKGGTEAFF

clone size: -
V gene: TRBV19
D gene: -
J gene: TRBJ1-4
CDR3 DNA: TGTGCCAGTAGTAAACGGGGTGAAAAACTGTTTTTT
CDR3 protein: CASSKRGEKLFF

clone size: few
V gene: TRBV5-1
D gene: TRBD2
J gene: TRBJ2-2
CDR3 DNA: TGCGCCAGCAGCTTGGTCGCTAGCGGGAGTACCACCGGGGAGCTGTTTTTT
CDR3 protein: CASSLVASGSTTGELFF

clone size: -
V gene: TRBV7-2
D gene: -
J gene: TRBJ1-2
CDR3 DNA: TGTGCCAGCAGCTCCATTTCCGGGTCCCTGCACTATGGCTACACCTTC
CDR3 protein: CASSSISGSLHYGYTF

clone size: -
V gene: TRBV5-8
D gene: -
J gene: TRBJ1-1
CDR3 DNA: TGTGCCAGCAGCTTGGCTCAGGGGACTGAAGCTTTCTTT
CDR3 protein: CASSLAQGTEAFF

clone size: -
V gene: TRBV5-1
D gene: -
J gene: TRBJ1-1
CDR3 DNA: TGCGCCAGCAGCTTGGTAGGCGCAAGGAACACTGAAGCTTTCTTT
CDR3 protein: CASSLVGARNTEAFF

clone size: -
V gene: TRBV4-2
D gene: TRBD2
J gene: TRBJ2-7
CDR3 DNA: TGTGCCAGCAGCCAGGGACTAGCGGGAGGACTAGTTTACGAGCAGTACTTC
CDR3 protein: CASSQGLAGGLVYEQYF

clone size: few
V gene: TRBV4-1
D gene: TRBD1
J gene: TRBJ1-5
CDR3 DNA: TGCGCCAGCAGTCGGACAGGGGACAGCAATCAGCCCCAGCATTTT
CDR3 protein: CASSRTGDSNQPQHF

clone size: -
V gene: TRBV27
D gene: -
J gene: TRBJ1-5
CDR3 DNA: TGTGCCAGCAGTCAACTCGGTGGGGTTGGGGATCAGCCCCAGCATTTT
CDR3 protein: CASSQLGGVGDQPQHF

clone size: -
V gene: TRBV4-3
D gene: -
J gene: TRBJ1-2
CDR3 DNA: TGCGCCAGCAGCCAAGGGGTAGACTATGGCTACACCTTC
CDR3 protein: CASSQGVDYGYTF

clone size: -
V gene: TRBV30
D gene: -
J gene: TRBJ2-3
CDR3 DNA: TGTGCCTGGAGCGATCAGGGTACTAGCACAGATACGCGGTATTTT
CDR3 protein: CAWSDQGTSTDTRYF

clone size: -
V gene: TRBV30
D gene: -
J gene: TRBJ2-7
CDR3 DNA: TGTGCCTGGAGTGTACTGGCGCCGGTCGGCTCCTACGAGCAGTACTTC
CDR3 protein: CAWSVLAPVGSYEQYF

clone size: few
V gene: TRBV19
D gene: -
J gene: TRBJ1-2
CDR3 DNA: TGTGCCAGTAGTATTAAGATTAACTATGGCTACACCTTC
CDR3 protein: CASSIKINYGYTF

clone size: -
V gene: TRBV5-1
D gene: TRBD2
J gene: TRBJ2-1
CDR3 DNA: TGCGCCAGCAGCTTGTCCAGCGGGAAACACAATGAGCAGTTCTTC
CDR3 protein: CASSLSSGKHNEQFF

clone size: -
V gene: TRBV4-1
D gene: -
J gene: TRBJ1-2
CDR3 DNA: TGCGCCAGCAGACGGGGGGCGGGGCTTACAGGAAAGGAGTCTCAGGGTGGCTACACCTTC
CDR3 protein: CASRRGAGLTGKESQGGYTF

clone size: -
V gene: TRBV10-3
D gene: TRBD2
J gene: TRBJ2-7
CDR3 DNA: TGTGCCATCAGTGAGTCGAGCGGGAGATTCGAGCAGTACTTC
CDR3 protein: CAISESSGRFEQYF

clone size: -
V gene: TRBV4-2
D gene: -
J gene: TRBJ1-2
CDR3 DNA: TGTGCCAGCAGCCCGTCATCAGGGGACTATGGCTACACCTTC
CDR3 protein: CASSPSSGDYGYTF

clone size: -
V gene: TRBV10-1
D gene: -
J gene: TRBJ2-2
CDR3 DNA: TGCGCCAGCAGTGAGTCGGAGACAACTGACACCGGGGAGCTGTTTTTT
CDR3 protein: CASSESETTDTGELFF

clone size: -
V gene: TRBV29-1
D gene: TRBD2
J gene: TRBJ2-1
CDR3 DNA: TGCAGCGTTGAACCCGGACTAGCGGAGTTTTACAATGAGCAGTTCTTC
CDR3 protein: CSVEPGLAEFYNEQFF

clone size: -
V gene: TRBV19
D gene: -
J gene: TRBJ2-2
CDR3 DNA: TGTGCCAGTAGGATGGTCGAGGGGGACACCGGGGAGCTGTTTTTT
CDR3 protein: CASRMVEGDTGELFF

clone size: -
V gene: TRBV5-1
D gene: TRBD2
J gene: TRBJ2-1
CDR3 DNA: TGCGCCAGCAGCTTGGGTTGGACTAGCGGGGATTACAATGAGCAGTTCTTC
CDR3 protein: CASSLGWTSGDYNEQFF

clone size: few
V gene: TRBV10-1
D gene: TRBD1
J gene: TRBJ1-1
CDR3 DNA: TGCGCCAGCCGTGCCGGGACAGCGAACACTGAAGCTTTCTTT
CDR3 protein: CASRAGTANTEAFF

clone size: -
V gene: TRBV10-3
D gene: -
J gene: TRBJ1-1
CDR3 DNA: TGTGCCATCAGGGATGTAGGGGCGAACACTGAAGCTTTCTTT
CDR3 protein: CAIRDVGANTEAFF

clone size: once
V gene: TRBV13
D gene: -
J gene: TRBJ2-7
CDR3 DNA: TGTGCCAGCAGCCCTCCCGGGCCTTGGGGCGGCGAGCAGTACTTC
CDR3 protein: CASSPPGPWGGEQYF

clone size: medium-sized
V gene: TRBV4-1
D gene: TRBD2
J gene: TRBJ2-1
CDR3 DNA: TGCGCCAGCAGCCCGACTAGCGGGACCTGGAACAATGAGCAGTTCTTC
CDR3 protein: CASSPTSGTWNNEQFF

clone size: -
V gene: TRBV11-2
D gene: TRBD1
J gene: TRBJ1-1
CDR3 DNA: TGTGCCAGCAGCTTTGGGTCCGGGACAGGGGCCGAGGACACTGAAGCTTTCTTT
CDR3 protein: CASSFGSGTGAEDTEAFF

clone size: -
V gene: TRBV19
D gene: -
J gene: TRBJ1-1
CDR3 DNA: TGTGCCAGTAGTATTACCAGGGGTCGAACTGAAGCTTTCTTT
CDR3 protein: CASSITRGRTEAFF

clone size: once
V gene: TRBV18
D gene: TRBD2
J gene: TRBJ2-1
CDR3 DNA: TGTGCCAGCTCACCACCCGGACTAGCGGTCAGAGGTAATGAGCAGTTCTTC
CDR3 protein: CASSPPGLAVRGNEQFF

clone size: -
V gene: TRBV30
D gene: TRBD2
J gene: TRBJ2-1
CDR3 DNA: TGTGCCTGGAGTCCCCGACTAGCGCCCCCGCAGTTCTTC
CDR3 protein: CAWSPRLAPPQFF

clone size: few
V gene: TRBV30
D gene: -
J gene: TRBJ1-2
CDR3 DNA: TGTGCCGGTGAACTTGCAGGGAAAGGCTATGGCTACACCTTC
CDR3 protein: CAGELAGKGYGYTF

clone size: -
V gene: TRBV7-9
D gene: -
J gene: TRBJ2-7
CDR3 DNA: TGTGCCAGCAGCTTCCCAGACAGCGAGCAGTACTTC
CDR3 protein: CASSFPDSEQYF

clone size: -
V gene: TRBV19
D gene: TRBD1
J gene: TRBJ1-5
CDR3 DNA: TGTGCCAGTAGTCCGGGACAGAGAAATCAGCCCCAGCATTTT
CDR3 protein: CASSPGQRNQPQHF

clone size: once
V gene: TRBV6-1
D gene: -
J gene: TRBJ1-2
CDR3 DNA: TGTGCCAGCAGTGAGGCAGGGATTAAAGCCTATGGCTACACCTTC
CDR3 protein: CASSEAGIKAYGYTF

clone size: -
V gene: TRBV27
D gene: -
J gene: TRBJ1-2
CDR3 DNA: TGTGCCAGCAGTTTAGGGCCTCAGTATGGCTACACCTTC
CDR3 protein: CASSLGPQYGYTF

clone size: -
V gene: TRBV30
D gene: -
J gene: TRBJ2-1
CDR3 DNA: TGTGCCTGGAGTGTAAAGGGGTGGAGCGGTTACAATGAGCAGTTCTTC
CDR3 protein: CAWSVKGWSGYNEQFF

clone size: -
V gene: TRBV7-9
D gene: TRBD1
J gene: TRBJ1-1
CDR3 DNA: TGTGCCAGCAGCCCCGTACAGGGGGCGAGGGGAAGCACTGAAGCTTTCTTT
CDR3 protein: CASSPVQGARGSTEAFF

clone size: -
V gene: TRBV5-1
D gene: TRBD2
J gene: TRBJ2-1
CDR3 DNA: TGCGCCAGCAGCTTGGGAGGTAGCGGGGCCTCCTACAATGAGCAGTTCTTC
CDR3 protein: CASSLGGSGASYNEQFF

clone size: -
V gene: TRBV4-1
D gene: -
J gene: TRBJ1-2
CDR3 DNA: TGCGCCAGCAGCCAAGATTGGGCGGGGGGTAACTATGGCTACACCTTC
CDR3 protein: CASSQDWAGGNYGYTF

clone size: few
V gene: TRBV30
D gene: -
J gene: TRBJ2-6
CDR3 DNA: TGTGCCTGGAGTGTGGGCGCTGGGGCCAACGTCCTGACTTTC
CDR3 protein: CAWSVGAGANVLTF

clone size: few
V gene: TRBV6-5
D gene: TRBD1
J gene: TRBJ1-1
CDR3 DNA: TGTGCCAGCAGAGACAGGGCGAACACTGAAGCTTTCTTT
CDR3 protein: CASRDRANTEAFF

clone size: -
V gene: TRBV11-2
D gene: TRBD2
J gene: TRBJ2-7
CDR3 DNA: TGTGCCAGCAGCTTAGAGGGACTAGGTTCGTACGAGCAGTACTTC
CDR3 protein: CASSLEGLGSYEQYF

clone size: once
V gene: TRBV5-5
D gene: -
J gene: TRBJ2-7
CDR3 DNA: TGTGCCAGCACCCCAGGGGGAGGGCGGGAGCAGTACTTC
CDR3 protein: CASTPGGGREQYF

clone size: -
V gene: TRBV4-3
D gene: -
J gene: TRBJ2-7
CDR3 DNA: TGCGCCAGCAGCCGAGCGGAGGGGTACGAGCAGTACTTC
CDR3 protein: CASSRAEGYEQYF

clone size: few
V gene: TRBV18
D gene: TRBD1
J gene: TRBJ1-1
CDR3 DNA: TGTGCCAGCTCATCCCGGACAGGGGCTAAAAGGACTGAAGCTTTCTTT
CDR3 protein: CASSSRTGAKRTEAFF